One and the same sample provided the 22 T cell receptor beta chains below, sequenced in a study of shared clonotypes between healthy human individuals. Generated by immunoSEQ multiplex PCR, the TCRdb table keeps only in-frame clones and is missing some. The repertoire has under 2,500,000 clones, more than 90% of them found once; the top ten carry around 0.13%. Sequenced material: naive CD4+ T cells sorted from blood. Indicated subset: CD45RA+ positively selected. The receptors were sampled from a man aged 18 to 29 in good health.

V usage is TRBV4-2 and J usage is TRBJ2-1; D unresolved. CDR1 and CDR2 (germline): LGHNA, YNFKEQ. This CDR3 has 13 residues. With 4 bases removed from V and 10 bases from J, the gap between germline ends came to 14 bases. CDR3 loop: CASSPIEAREQFF. The CDR3, as DNA: TGTGCCAGCAGCCCTATCGAGGCACGCGAGCAGTTCTTC.

This sequence joins TRBV18 and TRBJ2-2; the D gene is possibly TRBD2 (5 bases). The ends were cut back, 3 bases at V and 8 bases at J, with 16 bases in the middle. Germline lookup yields CDR1 KGHSH and CDR2 LQKENI. CDR3 length equals 15 residues. The CDR3 here is CASSPEALFSGELFF. The CDR3 DNA follows: TGTGCCAGCTCACCGGAGGCCCTTTTCTCAGGGGAGCTGTTTTTT.

The genes are TRBV11-2 and TRBJ1-1; D gene ambiguous. Per the germline V gene, CDR1 is SGHAT and CDR2 is FQNNGV. The CDR3 is 13 amino acids. V was pared by 1 base and J by 6 bases, with 9 bases between. The CDR3 region is CASSLAGSPEAFF. The CDR3 DNA is TGTGCCAGCAGCTTAGCGGGGAGCCCTGAAGCTTTCTTT.

The chain is built from TRBV6-5 and TRBJ1-3, with unresolved D. CDR3 length equals 14 residues. V was trimmed by 6 bases and J by 4 bases, leaving 13 bases between them. Germline lookup yields CDR1 MNHEY and CDR2 SVGAGI. The CDR3 bases are TGTGCCAGCAGATCAGGAATCTCCGGAAACACCATATATTTT. As protein: CASRSGISGNTIYF.

The genes are TRBV5-4 and TRBJ2-5; D is unclear. Trimming cost V 4 bases and J 2 bases, with 12 bases left between them. The CDR3 contains 14 residues. CDR1 and CDR2 from the germline V gene are SGHNT and YYREEE (reference sequence). The CDR3 is CASSPDRTQETQYF. DNA for the CDR3: TGTGCCAGCAGCCCGGATCGAACTCAAGAGACCCAGTACTTC.

J is TRBJ1-2 and V is TRBV5-8, with 9 bases fitting TRBD1. Unmatched junction bases numbered 12, after V lost 4 bases and J lost 5 bases. Germline-derived CDR1 and CDR2 are SGHTS and YDEGEE. The CDR3 totals 16 residues. The DNA for the CDR3 is TGTGCCAGCAGCCCGGACAGGGGTTCAAATTGGTATGGCTACACCTTC. Its translation: CASSPDRGSNWYGYTF.

This chain uses TRBV16 with TRBJ1-2, with 9 bases matching TRBD1. Germline V lookup: CDR1 KGHSY, CDR2 FQNENV. With V trimmed by 1 base and J by 0 bases, 6 bases remained unmatched. The CDR3 has 17 residues. CDR3 in DNA: TGTGCCAGCAGCCAATGGGACAGGGTATCCCCTAACTATGGCTACACCTTC. As protein: CASSQWDRVSPNYGYTF.

This rearrangement joins TRBV19 to TRBJ1-4; 7 bases match TRBD1. The CDR3 consists of 16 residues. Germline V lookup: CDR1 LNHDA, CDR2 SQIVND (reference sequence). V was clipped by 3 bases and J by 4 bases; unmatched bases: 8. The chain's CDR3 is CASSITGQTVNEKLFF. The CDR3 bases are TGTGCCAGTAGTATTACGGGACAGACTGTTAATGAAAAACTGTTTTTT. The variable domain in full, with the rest retrieved from reference TRBV19 and TRBJ1-4, is DGGITQSPKYLFRKEGQNVTLSCEQNLNHDAMYWYRQDPGQGLRLIYYSQIVNDFQKGDIAEGYSVSREKKESFPLTVTSAQKNPTAFYLCASSITGQTVNEKLFFGSGTQLSVL.

In its sample, this clone was seen once. This sample includes further DNA sequences coding for the same CDR3. This rearrangement joins TRBV18 to TRBJ1-1; D is unresolved. The CDR3 contains 14 residues. Looked up from germline, CDR1 is KGHSH and CDR2 is LQKENI. Trimming shortened V by 0 bases and J by 5 bases, and 10 bases separated the two germline ends. Here the CDR3 DNA reads TGTGCCAGCTCACCACCGTCTGGGAGGACTGAAGCTTTCTTT. Protein product: CASSPPSGRTEAFF.

The chain's CDR3 is CASSPGRNKAYEQYF. The CDR3 nucleotides are TGTGCCAGCTCACCCGGACGGAACAAAGCCTACGAGCAGTACTTC. This sequence joins TRBV18 and TRBJ2-7; D gene ambiguous. This CDR3 is built from 15 residues. In germline, CDR1 is KGHSH, CDR2 LQKENI. V was pared by 3 bases and J by 2 bases, with 14 bases between.

The chain combines TRBV28 with TRBJ1-2; 7 nucleotides align to TRBD1. V shed 4 bases and J 7 bases; nucleotides not matched to a gene: 3. Germline V lookup: CDR1 MDHEN, CDR2 SYDVKM. The CDR3 sequence is 12 residues long. Here the CDR3 reads CASSSGGVGYTF. For the CDR3, the DNA is TGTGCCAGCAGTTCAGGGGGAGTTGGCTACACCTTC.

The chain combines TRBV5-1 with TRBJ2-1; D possibly matches TRBD1 or TRBD2 (6 bases each). V was pared by 5 bases and J by 8 bases, with 11 bases between. The length of the CDR3 is 12 residues. The germline CDR1 and CDR2 sequences are SGHRS and YFSETQ. The CDR3 reads CASSRGAHEQFF. For the CDR3, the DNA is TGCGCCAGCAGTAGGGGGGCCCATGAGCAGTTCTTC.

The rearrangement uses TRBV10-3 and TRBJ2-3; 9 bases align to TRBD1. CDR1 is ENHRY and CDR2 is SYGVKD in the germline V gene. With 6 bases clipped from V and 0 bases from J, the junction kept 4 bases outside the gene matches. The CDR3 consists of 15 residues. The CDR3 DNA sequence: TGTGCCATCAGCGGGACAGGGTCTAGCACAGATACGCAGTATTTT. This encodes CAISGTGSSTDTQYF.

The genes are TRBV6-1 and TRBJ2-7, with 9 bases matching TRBD1. This CDR3 region has 17 residues. CDR1 and CDR2 (germline): MNHNS, SASEGT. V was pared by 1 base and J by 2 bases, with 9 bases of the junction left unmatched. The CDR3 coding sequence is TGTGCCAGCAGTGAAGGGTCCGGGACAGGGAGTCCCTACGAGCAGTACTTC. Amino acid sequence: CASSEGSGTGSPYEQYF.

The chain combines TRBV13 with TRBJ2-7; D possibly uses TRBD1 or TRBD2 (6 bases each). The germline gives CDR1 PRHDT, CDR2 FYEKMQ (reference sequence). This CDR3 is 15 amino acids long. Trimming took 9 bases from V and 3 from J, leaving 21 bases between them. The chain's CDR3 is CASTLGGGIFYEQYF. CDR3 DNA: TGTGCCAGTACCTTAGGAGGGGGTATTTTCTACGAGCAGTACTTC.

The rearrangement uses TRBV19 and TRBJ2-2; 7 bases align to TRBD1. CDR3 length: 15 residues. With V trimmed by 3 bases and J by 6 bases, 7 bases remained unmatched. The V gene's germline CDR1 is LNHDA and CDR2 SQIVND (reference sequence). In DNA, the CDR3 is TGTGCCAGTAGTATTCATATCCAGGGGGCCGGGGAGCTGTTTTTT. It codes for CASSIHIQGAGELFF.

The chain links TRBV11-2 to TRBJ2-5; 8 nucleotides match TRBD2. The V gene end was trimmed by 1 base and the J gene end by 5 bases; junction bases not matched to a gene: 6. This CDR3 contains 15 residues. Germline V gives CDR1 SGHAT, CDR2 FQNNGV. CDR3 DNA sequence: TGTGCCAGCAGCTTAGGGGCGGGGGGCGGTGAGACCCAGTACTTC. It specifies CASSLGAGGGETQYF.

J is TRBJ1-2 and V is TRBV5-1; D is perhaps TRBD1 (6 bases). The germline V gene encodes CDR1 SGHRS and CDR2 YFSETQ. Trimming cost V 4 bases and J 6 bases, with 19 bases left between them. The CDR3 has 15 residues. Written as DNA, the CDR3 is TGCGCCAGCAGCACGAGGTCGAGGGGGGATAATGGCTACACCTTC. Its protein product is CASSTRSRGDNGYTF.

The J gene is TRBJ1-4, the V gene TRBV25-1; a possible D gene is TRBD1 (5 bases). The length of the CDR3 is 14 residues. V lost 3 bases and J lost 7, with 12 bases in between. The V gene's germline CDR1 is MGHDK and CDR2 SYGVNS. CDR3 protein: CASSDGGLGEKLFF. The CDR3 region has the DNA TGTGCCAGCAGTGACGGGGGGTTAGGTGAAAAACTGTTTTTT.

This clone was seen once. This rearrangement joins TRBV28 to TRBJ2-3; a weak D match, TRBD1 (6 bases). The CDR3 consists of 13 residues. V was clipped by 8 bases and J by 2 bases, with 11 bases between them. Germline CDR1 reads MDHEN; CDR2 reads SYDVKM. CDR3 DNA: TGTGCCAGCCAACAGGGTGACACAGATACGCAGTATTTT. Translation: CASQQGDTDTQYF.

V usage is TRBV30 and J usage is TRBJ2-7; tentatively, D is TRBD1 or TRBD2 (5 bases each). CDR1 and CDR2 from the germline V gene are GTSNPN and SVGIG (reference sequence). The CDR3 has 14 amino acids. V dropped 2 bases and J dropped 2 bases, with 13 bases sitting between them. CDR3 amino acids: CAWSSGTPAYEQYF. In DNA, the CDR3 is TGTGCCTGGAGTTCCGGGACCCCTGCCTACGAGCAGTACTTC.

This chain joins TRBV7-9 and TRBJ2-3, with 8 bases lining up with TRBD2. Unmatched junction bases numbered 3, after V lost 1 base and J lost 0 bases. CDR1 is SEHNR and CDR2 is FQNEAQ in the germline V gene (reference sequence). The CDR3 spans 16 residues. The CDR3 nucleotides are TGTGCCAGCAGCTTAGAGGCTAGCGGGAGCACAGATACGCAGTATTTT. As protein: CASSLEASGSTDTQYF.